Listed here are 14 T cell receptor gamma chains from one sample, sequenced in a study of Vδ1+ human thymocytes. Antigen specificity for these receptors is unknown. The study, taken as a whole, reports: In the thymus, TRG and TRD repertoires looked highly polyclonal with Gaussian CDR3 lengths.

Sequences come from RNA converted to cDNA by reverse transcription. The CDR3 regions were amplified by multiplex PCR from V-gene primers to a constant-region primer. TCRdb redid clone calling on the multiplex PCR reads using CATT. The table has thousands of gamma-chain clones, around 39% seen once. Material: Vdelta1+ gamma-delta thymocytes from the thymus. The subset is: FACS-sorted CD3+ TCRalphabeta- TCRVdelta1+ TCRVdelta2- thymocytes. The source of these receptors is a boy less than two years old who had congenital heart surgery.

The V gene is TRGV4, the J gene TRGJ1 or TRGJ2. The J gene was missing in TCRdb and was found by matching the end of the DNA to germline. Germline V CDR1 and CDR2: EGSTGY, YDSYTSSV. This CDR3 contains 11 residues. V lost 2 bases to trimming and J lost 8 bases; unmatched junction nucleotides: 3. The CDR3 sequence is CATWDVHKKLF. The CDR3 coding sequence is TGTGCCACCTGGGATGTGCATAAGAAACTCTTT.

This sequence joins TRGV9 and TRGJ1 or TRGJ2. Germline CDR1 and CDR2: GITISATS and ISYDGTV (reference sequence). The junction had 5 bases not matched to a gene; V was cut back by 0 bases and J by 6 bases. This CDR3 has 13 amino acids. CDR3 nucleotide sequence: TGTGCCTTGTGGGAGGTGCACCGTTATAAGAAACTCTTT. Encoded protein: CALWEVHRYKKLF.

The V call is TRGV5, the J call TRGJP1. TCRdb carries no J gene annotation; the J gene was assigned here by matching the DNA with germline. The CDR3 covers 14 residues. Germline CDR1 is VINAFY and CDR2 is YDVSNSKD. After removal of 0 bases from V and 7 bases from J, the junction contained 5 bases not matched to a gene. The CDR3 DNA follows: TGTGCCACCTGGGACAGGCTTGGTGGTTGGTTCAAGATATTT. Its protein is CATWDRLGGWFKIF.

The genes are TRGV4 and TRGJP2. Since TCRdb gives no J gene, matching the DNA to germline was used here to assign it. CDR1 and CDR2 from the germline V gene are EGSTGY and YDSYTSSV. The CDR3 contains 14 residues. V was clipped by 3 bases and J by 2 bases; unmatched bases: 3. The CDR3 loop reads CATWDRSSDWIKTF. The DNA of the CDR3 is TGTGCCACCTGGGATCGGAGTAGTGATTGGATCAAGACGTTT.

The chain is built from TRGV4 and TRGJ1 or TRGJ2. TCRdb carries no J gene annotation; the J gene was assigned here by matching the DNA with germline. V was pared by 9 bases and J by 7 bases, with 12 bases of the junction left unmatched. This CDR3 comprises 12 residues. From germline, CDR1 is EGSTGY and CDR2 YDSYTSSV. CDR3 in DNA: TGTGCCACCGGGGGAATGGGCTATAAGAAACTCTTT. Protein sequence: CATGGMGYKKLF.

The chain links TRGV3 to TRGJ1 or TRGJ2. TCRdb records no J gene; here it was assigned by comparing the DNA to germline. The CDR3 length is 14 residues. The V gene end was trimmed by 0 bases and the J gene end by 3 bases; junction bases not matched to a gene: 5. Germline V gene data show CDR1 as VTNTFY and CDR2 as YDVSTARD (reference sequence). The CDR3 is CATWDRPIYYKKLF. CDR3 bases: TGTGCCACCTGGGACAGGCCCATTTATTATAAGAAACTCTTT.

This clone was seen only a few times. A read error may produce the germline difference seen at one junction end. The V gene is TRGV9, the J gene TRGJ1 or TRGJ2. The CDR3 consists of 12 residues. The germline gives CDR1 GITISATS, CDR2 ISYDGTV (reference sequence). CDR3 amino acids: CALGEGGYKKLF. The CDR3 DNA sequence: TGTGCCTTGGGGGAGGGAGGTTATAAGAAACTCTTT.

V and J are TRGV5 and TRGJ1 or TRGJ2. In the absence of a J gene in TCRdb, the DNA was matched to germline to assign it here. The germline V gene has CDR1 VINAFY and CDR2 YDVSNSKD. The length of the CDR3 is 12 residues. J lost 4 bases, V lost 6 bases, and 6 bases had no gene match. CDR3 protein: CATWPPYYKKLF. The CDR3 region has the DNA TGTGCCACCTGGCCTCCGTATTATAAGAAACTCTTT.

This clone was recorded a few times. The chain links TRGV9 to TRGJP1. The J gene, left out of TCRdb, was set here by checking the DNA against germline. The CDR3 spans 15 residues. V gave up 0 bases and J gave up 0 bases; unmatched junction bases: 1. Germline lookup yields CDR1 GITISATS and CDR2 ISYDGTV (reference sequence). CDR3 in amino acids: CALWEVYTTGWFKIF. CDR3 nucleotides: TGTGCCTTGTGGGAGGTGTATACCACTGGTTGGTTCAAGATATTT.

The V gene is listed as TRGV3; no J gene was called. Per the germline V gene, CDR1 is VTNTFY and CDR2 is YDVSTARD (reference sequence). This CDR3 has 11 amino acids. Written as DNA, the CDR3 is TGTGCCACCTGGGATAATTATAAGAGACTCTTT. Protein: CATWDNYKRLF.

In its sample, this clone was seen a few times. The chain joins TRGV9 to TRGJP2. Germline V gives CDR1 GITISATS, CDR2 ISYDGTV (reference sequence). Unmatched junction bases numbered 0, after V lost 3 bases and J lost 2 bases. This CDR3 comprises 13 residues. DNA for the CDR3: TGTGCCTTGTGGGAGAGTAGTGATTGGATCAAGACGTTT. Amino acid sequence: CALWESSDWIKTF.

This clone has just one count. The J gene was reported as TRGJ1 or TRGJ2; the V gene went uncalled. This CDR3 region has 14 residues. The CDR3 region has the DNA TGTGCCACCTGGGATAGGCCCGGTTATTATAAGAAACTCTTT. It codes for CATWDRPGYYKKLF.

V is TRGV3 and J is TRGJP2. The J gene comes from matching the DNA to germline here; TCRdb lacks it. J lost 3 bases, V lost 0 bases, and 13 bases had no gene match. The CDR3 consists of 18 residues. CDR1 is VTNTFY and CDR2 is YDVSTARD in the germline V gene (reference sequence). The CDR3 spells CATWDRRDFRGSDWIKTF. The CDR3 DNA reads as TGTGCCACCTGGGACAGGCGAGACTTCCGGGGTAGTGATTGGATCAAGACGTTT.

This clone was detected a few times. This chain joins TRGV9 and TRGJ1 or TRGJ2. This CDR3 is 12 amino acids long. CDR1 and CDR2 (germline): GITISATS, ISYDGTV (reference sequence). V lost 3 bases and J lost 7; bases outside the gene matches: 6. CDR3 sequence (DNA): TGTGCCTTGTGGGAGCCCGTCTATAAGAAACTCTTT. Translation gives CALWEPVYKKLF.